This record covers a single T cell receptor beta chain. Its specificity is unknown. This sample stems from a study of regulatory T cells in long-lasting Graves disease. Study-wide results and caveats: TRBV28, TRBJ1-2 and TRBJ2-5 were segments that persistent disease favored. The TCR repertoire of persistent Graves' patients was less diverse than that of newly diagnosed ones.

Through Arm-PCR of CDR3 regions and iRepertoire HTBI primers, TCR beta libraries were built. One entry per CDR3 protein results from TCRdb running MiXCR on the multiplex PCR reads. The sample shows over 250,000 distinct CDR3 sequences, 22% of them seen only once. Trimming cost V 7 bases and J 4 bases, with 8 bases left between them. Germline CDR1 reads LNHDA; CDR2 reads SQIVND (reference sequence). This CDR3 has 12 amino acids. Time point defined: persistent/refractory GD, antithyroid drugs over 5 years with positive TRAb. The authors made the TCR library using RNA they extracted from PBMCs. Graves' disease diagnoses used American Thyroid Association guidelines. The EDTA tubes were filled with about 9 milliliters of drawn peripheral blood.

The chain couples TRBV19 to TRBJ1-5; D is ambiguous. The origin of this receptor is a female donor with Graves disease. The sequences come from peripheral blood mononuclear cells (PBMCs), collected when the disease was refractory, from a patient treated with antithyroid drugs. The CDR3 DNA is TGTGCCAGTAACCTCCTGAATCAGCCCCAGCATTTT. Translation: CASNLLNQPQHF.